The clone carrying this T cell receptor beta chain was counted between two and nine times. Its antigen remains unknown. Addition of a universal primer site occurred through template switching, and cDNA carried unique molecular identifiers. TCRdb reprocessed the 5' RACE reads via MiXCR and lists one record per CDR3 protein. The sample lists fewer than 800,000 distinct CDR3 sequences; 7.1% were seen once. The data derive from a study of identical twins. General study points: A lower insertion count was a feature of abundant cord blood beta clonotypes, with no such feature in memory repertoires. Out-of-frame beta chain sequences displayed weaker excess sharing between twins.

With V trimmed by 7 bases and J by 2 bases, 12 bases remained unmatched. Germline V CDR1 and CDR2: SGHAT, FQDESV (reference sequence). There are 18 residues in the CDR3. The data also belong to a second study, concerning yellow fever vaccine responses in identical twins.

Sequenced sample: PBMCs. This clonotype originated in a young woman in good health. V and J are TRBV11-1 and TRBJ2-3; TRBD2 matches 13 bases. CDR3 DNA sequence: TGTGCCAGCATCTTCCAGGCTGGGACTAGCGGGAACACAGATACGCAGTATTTT. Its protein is CASIFQAGTSGNTDTQYF.